This passage covers 22 T cell receptor beta chains from one sample sequenced in a study of OX40 agonist ivuxolimab in advanced cancers. TCRdb's table, derived via immunoSEQ multiplex PCR, lists solely in-frame clones and lacks some. The data contain 55,000 to 70,000 clones, roughly 90% of them singletons. Sequencing used CD4+ or CD8+ T cells sorted from blood, obtained in a trial of the OX40 agonist ivuxolimab. These receptors all come from an adult with an advanced solid tumor such as melanoma, head and neck, liver or kidney cancer.

V usage is TRBV6-1 and J usage is TRBJ2-2; D unclear. The CDR3 runs 14 residues. V was shortened by 8 bases and J by 1 base, with 11 bases between the two germline ends. In germline, CDR1 is MNHNS, CDR2 SASEGT. CDR3 bases: TGTGCCAGCGACCCTCGCTGGAACACCGGGGAGCTGTTTTTT. This gives the protein CASDPRWNTGELFF.

The CDR3 sequence is CASSEFRRAEETQYF. The CDR3 DNA follows: TGTGCCAGCAGTGAATTCCGTCGGGCGGAAGAGACCCAGTACTTC. The chain links TRBV6-1 to TRBJ2-5; D not certain. CDR3 length: 15 amino acids. CDR1 is MNHNS and CDR2 is SASEGT in the germline V gene. V shed 2 bases and J shed 3 bases, with 13 bases lying between them.

The chain couples TRBV6-5 to TRBJ2-6, with 7 bases matching TRBD1. Germline V gene lookup returns CDR1 MNHEY and CDR2 SVGAGI. The CDR3 loop spans 15 amino acids. V gave up 5 bases and J gave up 2 bases; unmatched junction bases: 3. In DNA form, the CDR3 reads TGTGCCAGCAGTAGACAGGGTCCTGGGGCCAACGTCCTGACTTTC. Protein sequence: CASSRQGPGANVLTF.

The gene calls are TRBV23-1 and TRBJ2-3; 9 nucleotides line up with TRBD1. TRBV23-1 is an open reading frame whose function is uncertain. Losses at the gene ends were 4 bases for V and 2 bases for J; bases not matched to a gene: 10. The CDR3 is 17 residues long. This CDR3 is CASSPPRDREFTDTQYF. The CDR3 DNA reads as TGCGCCAGCAGTCCTCCCAGGGACAGGGAATTCACAGATACGCAGTATTTT.

This chain uses TRBV7-2 with TRBJ2-7; D is unclear. Trimming removed 2 bases from V and 3 bases from J, with 8 bases in between. Germline V gene data show CDR1 as SGHTA and CDR2 as FQGNSA. CDR3 length: 13 amino acids. This CDR3 is CASSLFGHYEQYF. The CDR3, as DNA: TGTGCCAGCAGCTTATTCGGCCACTACGAGCAGTACTTC.

J is TRBJ2-3 and V is TRBV5-4, with D possibly being TRBD1 or TRBD2 (7 bases each). Germline CDR1 SGHNT, CDR2 YYREEE (reference sequence). Trimming cost V 0 bases and J 3 bases, with 14 bases left between them. There are 16 residues in the CDR3. CDR3: CASSLARGGSTDTQYF. In DNA form, the CDR3 reads TGTGCCAGCAGCTTGGCCAGGGGGGGGTCAACAGATACGCAGTATTTT.

This clone showed up just once. The rearrangement uses TRBV7-6 and TRBJ2-5; D is uncertain. The V gene's germline CDR1 is SGHVS and CDR2 FNYEAQ. CDR3 length equals 15 residues. V lost 1 base and J 5 bases, leaving 14 bases between the germline ends. The DNA of the CDR3 is TGTGCCAGCAGCTTAGGTTCCGGAGCGTGGGAGACCCAGTACTTC. Residues: CASSLGSGAWETQYF.

This clone has a single count. The chain carries TRBV15 and TRBJ2-7, with D unresolved. Trimming cost V 5 bases and J 2 bases, with 19 bases left between them. Germline V gives CDR1 LNHNV, CDR2 YYDKDF (reference sequence). The CDR3 length is 16 residues. Here the CDR3 DNA reads TGTGCCACCAGCGCTAGGGCTAAGGGTCCCCCCTACGAGCAGTACTTC. This encodes CATSARAKGPPYEQYF.

The J gene is TRBJ2-3, the V gene TRBV4-3; 10 bases map to TRBD2. From germline, CDR1 is LGHNA and CDR2 YSLEER. The CDR3 is made up of 15 amino acids. Trimming removed 6 bases from V and 2 bases from J; junction bases left unmatched: 5. In nucleotides, the CDR3 is TGCGCCAGCAGTCAGGGACTAGCGAACACAGATACGCAGTATTTT. Protein: CASSQGLANTDTQYF.

This clone was detected only once. This CDR3 is CSVAGTSGPYNEQFF. DNA for the CDR3: TGCAGCGTGGCTGGGACTAGCGGACCTTACAATGAGCAGTTCTTC. J is TRBJ2-1 and V is TRBV29-1; 11 positions match TRBD2. The germline V gene has CDR1 SQVTM and CDR2 ANQGSEA. The CDR3 sequence is 15 residues long. J gave up 4 bases and V 6 bases, and 8 bases lay outside the gene matches.

The chain combines TRBV10-3 with TRBJ1-1; no clear D gene. The germline V gene encodes CDR1 ENHRY and CDR2 SYGVKD. V gave up 2 bases and J gave up 0 bases, with 7 bases separating them. This CDR3 contains 14 residues. Here the CDR3 reads CAISEGLMNTEAFF. CDR3 coding DNA: TGTGCCATCAGTGAGGGCCTCATGAACACTGAAGCTTTCTTT.

The rearrangement uses TRBV27 and TRBJ1-6, with unresolved D. CDR1 and CDR2 from the germline V gene are MNHEY and SMNVEV (reference sequence). The CDR3 covers 11 residues. Trimming took off 2 bases at V and 10 bases at J, with 3 bases between the two ends. CDR3 loop: CASSLISPLHF. The DNA of the CDR3 is TGTGCCAGCAGTTTAATCTCACCCCTCCACTTT.

This sequence joins TRBV5-1 and TRBJ1-4; D not certain. The CDR3 spans 13 residues. V was clipped by 6 bases and J by 4 bases, with 10 bases between them. Germline CDR1 SGHRS, CDR2 YFSETQ. CDR3 protein: CASMESNNEKLFF. CDR3 nucleotide sequence: TGCGCCAGCATGGAGAGCAATAATGAAAAACTGTTTTTT. The full variable domain, in which reference TRBV5-1 and TRBJ1-4 provide the parts outside the CDR3, is KAGVTQTPRYLIKTRGQQVTLSCSPISGHRSVSWYQQTPGQGLQFLFEYFSETQRNKGNFPGRFSGRQFSNSRSEMNVSTLELGDSALYLCASMESNNEKLFFGSGTQLSVL.

The chain has TRBV4-1 and TRBJ2-7; D uncertain. This CDR3 has 15 amino acids. V was clipped by 0 bases and J by 6 bases, with 15 bases between them. Germline V gene sequence: CDR1 MGHRA, CDR2 YSYEKL. CDR3 in amino acids: CASSQDRGQWGEQYF. The CDR3 DNA sequence: TGCGCCAGCAGCCAAGATCGTGGGCAGTGGGGCGAGCAGTACTTC.

The chain couples TRBV7-2 to TRBJ2-1; D ambiguous. Per the germline V gene, CDR1 is SGHTA and CDR2 is FQGNSA. CDR3 length: 15 residues. The V and J ends lost 1 base and 2 bases respectively, with 9 bases between them. Written as DNA, the CDR3 is TGTGCCAGCAGCTTAGGGGTCGGACCCTACAATGAGCAGTTCTTC. It translates to CASSLGVGPYNEQFF.

The V and J genes are TRBV2 and TRBJ1-5; unclear D gene. The germline CDR1 and CDR2 sequences are SNHLY and FYNNEI. The V gene lost 6 bases and the J gene lost 3 bases, with 12 bases spanning the gap. The CDR3 consists of 14 residues. The CDR3 here is CASRSIRANQPQHF. The CDR3 DNA is TGTGCCAGCAGGAGTATCAGAGCCAATCAGCCCCAGCATTTT.

V usage is TRBV13 and J usage is TRBJ2-3, with D possibly being TRBD2 (5 bases). This CDR3 has 15 residues. Trimming cost V 5 bases and J 2 bases, with 14 bases left between them. CDR1 and CDR2 from the germline V gene are PRHDT and FYEKMQ (reference sequence). In nucleotides, the CDR3 is TGTGCCAGCAGCCTAAACCAAGCGGCCACAGATACGCAGTATTTT. Protein sequence: CASSLNQAATDTQYF.

This clone was recorded only once. V usage is TRBV11-3 and J usage is TRBJ2-1; D gene ambiguous. Trimming shortened V by 1 base and J by 7 bases, and 5 bases separated the two germline ends. The CDR3 is 12 amino acids. Germline CDR1 is SGHNT and CDR2 is YENEEA. CDR3 coding DNA: TGTGCCAGCAGCTTAGTGGCGAATGAGCAGTTCTTC. It translates to CASSLVANEQFF.

The J gene is TRBJ2-5, the V gene TRBV5-1, with no clear D. Trimming removed 4 bases from V and 1 base from J, with 11 bases in between. The germline gives CDR1 SGHRS, CDR2 YFSETQ. CDR3 length: 14 amino acids. CDR3 amino acids: CASSMPEAQETQYF. In nucleotides, the CDR3 is TGCGCCAGCAGCATGCCCGAGGCCCAAGAGACCCAGTACTTC.

This clone was recorded only once. J is TRBJ1-3 and V is TRBV5-1, with D hard to call. The V end lost 4 bases, the J end lost 4 bases, and 9 bases lay between the germline ends. CDR1 and CDR2 from the germline V gene are SGHRS and YFSETQ. There are 13 residues in the CDR3. CDR3 residues: CASSPEAGNTIYF. Written as DNA, the CDR3 is TGCGCCAGCAGCCCGGAGGCAGGAAACACCATATATTTT. Variable domain in full (rest from reference TRBV5-1 and TRBJ1-3): KAGVTQTPRYLIKTRGQQVTLSCSPISGHRSVSWYQQTPGQGLQFLFEYFSETQRNKGNFPGRFSGRQFSNSRSEMNVSTLELGDSALYLCASSPEAGNTIYFGEGSWLTVV.

The chain is built from TRBV7-9 and TRBJ1-5; possibly TRBD1 for D (6 bases). Germline V lookup: CDR1 SEHNR, CDR2 FQNEAQ (reference sequence). The CDR3 sequence is 13 residues long. Trimming stripped 3 bases from V and 4 bases from J, with 7 bases between. The CDR3 DNA is TGTGCCAGCAGCTTCGGACAGAATCAGCCCCAGCATTTT. Translated: CASSFGQNQPQHF.

The J gene is TRBJ2-7, the V gene TRBV7-2; TRBD2 agrees at 10 bases. Trimming cost V 5 bases and J 7 bases; bases outside gene matches: 8. CDR3 size: 14 residues. Per the germline V gene, CDR1 is SGHTA and CDR2 is FQGNSA. DNA for the CDR3: TGTGCCAGCAGCGTAACTAGCGGGGTAGGGGAGCAGTACTTC. Translating gives CASSVTSGVGEQYF.